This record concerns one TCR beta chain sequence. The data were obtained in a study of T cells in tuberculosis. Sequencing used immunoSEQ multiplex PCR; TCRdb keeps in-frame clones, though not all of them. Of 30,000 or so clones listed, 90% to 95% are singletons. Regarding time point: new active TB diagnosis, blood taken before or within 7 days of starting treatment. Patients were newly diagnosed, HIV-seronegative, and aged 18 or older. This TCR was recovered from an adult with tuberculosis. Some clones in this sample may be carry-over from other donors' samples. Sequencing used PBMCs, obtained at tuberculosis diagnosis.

CDR3: CASSWTSGGVDSYNEQFF. The CDR3 DNA follows: TGTGCCAGCAGCTGGACTAGCGGGGGGGTTGACTCCTACAATGAGCAGTTCTTC. The V call is TRBV7-3, the J call TRBJ2-1; 15 bases agree with TRBD2. Germline V CDR1 and CDR2: SGHTA, FQGTGA. The V and J ends lost 4 bases and 0 bases, in that order; junction bases with no gene match: 4. The CDR3 extends over 18 amino acids. The variable domain in full, with the rest retrieved from reference TRBV7-3 and TRBJ2-1, is GAGVSQTPSNKVTEKGKYVELRCDPISGHTALYWYRQSLGQGPEFLIYFQGTGAADDSGLPNDRFFAVRPEGSVSTLKIQRTERGDSAVYLCASSWTSGGVDSYNEQFFGPGTRLTVL.